By share of the sample, the clone carrying this T cell receptor (beta chain) is medium-sized. This entry belongs to a study of glioma-infiltrating T cells. This CDR3 has 15 amino acids. V shed 4 bases, J shed 3 bases, and the junction held 8 bases outside the gene matches. The germline V gene has CDR1 MDHEN and CDR2 SYDVKM. Using RNA template, CDR3s of TCR alpha and beta were amplified with iRepertoire arm-PCR. Each CDR3 protein gets one entry after TCRdb re-called the multiplex PCR reads with MiXCR. The sample holds 17,000 or so distinct CDR3 sequences, nearly 60% seen once. This TCR came from a human donor with low-grade glioma or glioblastoma, undergoing nonglioma brain surgery, or in good health (not recorded which). Specimen: glioma tissue, nonneoplastic brain tissue, or PBMCs (not recorded which). The chain uses TRBV28 and TRBJ2-7; 8 bases match TRBD1. The CDR3 region is CASSSPGQDFYEQYF. The DNA of the CDR3 is TGTGCCAGCAGTTCCCCGGGACAGGATTTCTACGAGCAGTACTTC.